The following is a TCR beta chain sequence with its context. The antigen is not known. These data belong to a study of cytomegalovirus exposure and HLA in healthy donors. Study-wide points: TCR beta chains associated with HLA were, in a later analysis, more clonally expanded than equally common others. Researchers counted around 180 TCR beta chains as cytomegalovirus-associated.

This PCR relied on a set of 60 Vbeta primers and 13 Jbeta primers. Assay used: immunoSEQ multiplex PCR; TCRdb lists only in-frame clones, some missing. This table holds about 120,000 clones, 70% to 80% found once. The sequence came from a middle-aged woman in good health and CMV-seropositive. The sequencing sample was made of PBMCs.

Here the CDR3 DNA reads TGTGCCAGCAGCTTAGCCGGGACTAGCGGTGCCACAGATACGCAGTATTTT. As protein: CASSLAGTSGATDTQYF. The rearrangement uses TRBV7-2 and TRBJ2-3, with TRBD2 matching 11 bases. The CDR3 runs to 17 residues. V shed 0 bases, J shed 2 bases, and the junction held 4 bases outside the gene matches. Per the germline V gene, CDR1 is SGHTA and CDR2 is FQGNSA.